Described below is a single T cell receptor (beta chain) sequence and its context. Its recognized antigen is unknown. No much larger clone exists at a distance of one base, and base qualities are not known. The CDR3 regions of human TCRbeta chains were analyzed by immunosequencing. On the study's bioinformatics: Repertoire TCRs were matched against a reference library of SARS-CoV-2-specific TCRs generated with the MIRA antigen-specificity platform. Breadth meant the fraction of unique TCRs that were SARS-CoV-2-associated, whereas depth meant the fraction of total T cells that were SARS-CoV-2-associated. Using the MIRA data, each spike-specific TCR was mapped to the spike region that the TCR reacts to and placed in a CD4 or CD8 class. Log10-transformed breadth and depth values were compared by one-way ANOVA with Sidak's multiple comparisons tests. TCRdb re-hosts the immuneACCESS table, in-frame sequences only. Its copies lack some clones; in the studies checked, an unresolved V gene accounts for under half of them, and the cause for the rest is not known. Clone size and V and J calls were adopted from that table, with D and trimming inferred from the DNA. The sample table holds some 130,000 clones, of which roughly 93% were seen once. Clones ranked in the top ten supply about 1.1% of the sample.

This sample was included in a study of T cell responses to AZD1222 COVID-19 vaccine (dated by TCRdb to the early 2020s). Regarding the research as a whole: A total of 233 trial participants underwent TCR sequencing, of whom 200 to 220 received two doses of AZD1222 and about 25 received two doses of the MenACWY control vaccine. Trial participants were enrolled into age subgroups of 18-55, 56-69 and 70-plus years, which contained 148, 28 and 57 TCR-sequenced participants, respectively. The paper's findings and limits, for the study overall: Epitopes outside the regions mutated in the B.1.351 and B.1.1.7 variants were reportedly recognized by nearly half of the unique spike-specific TCRs. Conclusions about previously exposed vaccinees were limited because only a handful of AZD1222 recipients were SARS-CoV-2 seropositive at baseline. Most participants were white British and females outnumbered males, and the authors suggested that clonal diversity may have been underestimated. No day 14 peak-response samples were available, so repertoires were characterized only after the peak T cell response. The vaccine-associated CD4 TCRs covered the entire spike protein, and the dominant responses fell in regions 160-218 and 743-854. After two AZD1222 doses, spike-specific TCR breadth and depth were significantly higher than at day 0 and than in MenACWY recipients. The 56-69-year group was small, and its depth increase did not reach significance, likely because of low power.

The intended sense of this specimen's time point label: about 28 days (+/-7) after the second vaccine dose. AZD1222 recipients given second doses at about 4 weeks or at about 12 weeks were pooled, since spike-specific TCR depth and breadth were not found to differ between the two schedules. The vaccinee samples were drawn from two UK trials, COV001 and COV002, one of which was a single-blind randomized controlled phase 2/3 trial testing AZD1222 (ChAdOx1 nCoV-19) in healthy adults. Trial participant PBMC samples were collected at day 0 and day 28 after the second dose for TCRbeta chain sequencing. There are 11 amino acids in the CDR3, from cysteine to phenylalanine inclusive. The CDR3 DNA has 33 bases and is translated from base 1. CDR1 and CDR2 (SQVTM, ANQGSEA) derive from the germline V gene. The V and J ends are trimmed by 2 bases and 8 bases, leaving 9 bases between them.

The source of this sequence is an adult who received the AZD1222 COVID-19 vaccine. The sequenced sample was peripheral blood, obtained 28 days after the second AZD1222 dose. The rearrangement joined TRBV29-1 to TRBJ1-2, with the D gene call left open. CDR3 loop: CSVETGYGYTF. The sequence in DNA is TGCAGCGTTGAAACGGGCTACGGCTACACCTTC.